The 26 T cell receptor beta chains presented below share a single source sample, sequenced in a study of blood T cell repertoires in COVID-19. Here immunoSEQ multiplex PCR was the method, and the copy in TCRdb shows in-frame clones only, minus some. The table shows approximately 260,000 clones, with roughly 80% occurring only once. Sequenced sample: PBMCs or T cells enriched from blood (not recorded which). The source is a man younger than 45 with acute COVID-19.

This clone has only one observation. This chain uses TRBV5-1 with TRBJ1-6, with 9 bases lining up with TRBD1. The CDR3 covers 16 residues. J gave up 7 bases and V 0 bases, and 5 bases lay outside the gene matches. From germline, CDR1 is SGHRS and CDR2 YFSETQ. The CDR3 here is CASSLAGTGRNSPLHF. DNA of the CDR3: TGCGCCAGCAGCTTGGCCGGGACAGGGAGGAATTCACCCCTCCACTTT.

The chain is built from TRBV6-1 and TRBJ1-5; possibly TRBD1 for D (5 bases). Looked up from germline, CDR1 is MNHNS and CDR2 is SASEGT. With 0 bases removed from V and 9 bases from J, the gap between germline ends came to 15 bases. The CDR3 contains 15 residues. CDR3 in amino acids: CASSEAGGLERPQHF. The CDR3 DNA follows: TGTGCCAGCAGTGAAGCGGGGGGTTTAGAACGGCCCCAGCATTTT.

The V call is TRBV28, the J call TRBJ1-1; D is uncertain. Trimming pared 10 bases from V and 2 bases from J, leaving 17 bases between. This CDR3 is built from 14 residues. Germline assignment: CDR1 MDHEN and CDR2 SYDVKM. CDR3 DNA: TGTGCCATGCGGGCCAGCGGGGAAAACACTGAAGCTTTCTTT. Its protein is CAMRASGENTEAFF.

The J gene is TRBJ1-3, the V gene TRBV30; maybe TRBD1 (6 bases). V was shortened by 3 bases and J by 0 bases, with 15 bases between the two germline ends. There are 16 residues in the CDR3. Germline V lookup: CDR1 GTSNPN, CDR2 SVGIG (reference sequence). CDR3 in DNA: TGTGCCTGGAGGTGGGGGGGCTTGAGCTCTGGAAACACCATATATTTT. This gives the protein CAWRWGGLSSGNTIYF.

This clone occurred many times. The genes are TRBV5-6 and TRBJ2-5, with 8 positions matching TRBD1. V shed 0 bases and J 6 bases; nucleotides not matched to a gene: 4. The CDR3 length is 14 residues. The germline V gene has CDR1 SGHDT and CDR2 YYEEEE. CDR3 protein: CASSLGTGMKTQYF. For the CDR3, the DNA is TGTGCCAGCAGCTTGGGGACAGGGATGAAGACCCAGTACTTC.

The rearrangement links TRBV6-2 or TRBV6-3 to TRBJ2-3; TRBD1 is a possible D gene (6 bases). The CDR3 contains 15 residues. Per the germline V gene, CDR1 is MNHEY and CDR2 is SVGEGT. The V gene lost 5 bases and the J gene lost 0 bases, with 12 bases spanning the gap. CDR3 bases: TGTGCCAGCAGTCAGAACGGACAGAGCACAGATACGCAGTATTTT. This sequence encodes CASSQNGQSTDTQYF.

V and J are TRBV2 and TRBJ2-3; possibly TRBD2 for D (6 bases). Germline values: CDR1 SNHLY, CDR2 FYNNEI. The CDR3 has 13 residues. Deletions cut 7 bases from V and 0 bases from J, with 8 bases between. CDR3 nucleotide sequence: TGTGCCAGCACGCGGGGAAGCACAGATACGCAGTATTTT. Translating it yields CASTRGSTDTQYF.

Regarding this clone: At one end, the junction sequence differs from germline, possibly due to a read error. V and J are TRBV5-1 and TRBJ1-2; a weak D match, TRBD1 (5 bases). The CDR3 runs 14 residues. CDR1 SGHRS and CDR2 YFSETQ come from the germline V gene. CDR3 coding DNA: TGTGCCAGCAGCTTGAAGGAGGGGAGGTATGGCTACACCTTC. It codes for CASSLKEGRYGYTF. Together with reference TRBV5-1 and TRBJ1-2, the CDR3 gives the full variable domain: KAGVTQTPRYLIKTRGQQVTLSCSPISGHRSVSWYQQTPGQGLQFLFEYFSETQRNKGNFPGRFSGRQFSNSRSEMNVSTLELGDSALYLCASSLKEGRYGYTFGSGTRLTVV.

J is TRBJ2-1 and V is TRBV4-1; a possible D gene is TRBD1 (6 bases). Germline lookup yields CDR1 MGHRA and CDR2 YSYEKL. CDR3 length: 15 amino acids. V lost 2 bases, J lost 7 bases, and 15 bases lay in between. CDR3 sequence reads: CASSQTQDSSNEQFF. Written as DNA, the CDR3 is TGCGCCAGCAGCCAAACTCAGGACAGTTCAAATGAGCAGTTCTTC.

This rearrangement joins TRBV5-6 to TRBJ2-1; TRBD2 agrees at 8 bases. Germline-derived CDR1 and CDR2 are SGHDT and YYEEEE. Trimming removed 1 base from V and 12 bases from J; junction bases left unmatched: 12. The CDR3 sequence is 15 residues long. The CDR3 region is CASSLSMSSGLGQFF. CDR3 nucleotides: TGTGCCAGCAGCTTGAGTATGTCTAGCGGGCTTGGGCAGTTCTTC. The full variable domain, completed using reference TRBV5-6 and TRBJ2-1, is DAGVTQSPTHLIKTRGQQVTLRCSPKSGHDTVSWYQQALGQGPQFIFQYYEEEERQRGNFPDRFSGHQFPNYSSELNVNALLLGDSALYLCASSLSMSSGLGQFFGPGTRLTVL.

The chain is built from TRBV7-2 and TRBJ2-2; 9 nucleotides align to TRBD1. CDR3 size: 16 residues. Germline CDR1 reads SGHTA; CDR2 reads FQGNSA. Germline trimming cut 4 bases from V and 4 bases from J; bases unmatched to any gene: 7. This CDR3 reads CASSWGQGRGTGELFF. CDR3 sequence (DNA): TGTGCCAGCAGCTGGGGACAGGGCCGTGGCACCGGGGAGCTGTTTTTT.

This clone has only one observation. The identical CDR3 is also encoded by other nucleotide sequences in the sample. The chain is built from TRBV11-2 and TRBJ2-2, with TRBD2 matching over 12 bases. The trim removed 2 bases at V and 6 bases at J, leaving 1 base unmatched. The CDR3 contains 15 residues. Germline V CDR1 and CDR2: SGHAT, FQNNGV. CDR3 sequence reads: CASSLLAGGPGELFF. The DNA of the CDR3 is TGTGCCAGCAGCTTACTAGCGGGGGGGCCCGGGGAGCTGTTTTTT.

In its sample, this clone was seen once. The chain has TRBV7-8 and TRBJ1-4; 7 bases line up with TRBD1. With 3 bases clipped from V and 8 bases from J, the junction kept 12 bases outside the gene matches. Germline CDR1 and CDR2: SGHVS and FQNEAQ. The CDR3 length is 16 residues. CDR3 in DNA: TGTGCCAGCAGCTTGCTCCTAGACAGGGCACCCGAAAAACTGTTTTTT. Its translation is CASSLLLDRAPEKLFF.

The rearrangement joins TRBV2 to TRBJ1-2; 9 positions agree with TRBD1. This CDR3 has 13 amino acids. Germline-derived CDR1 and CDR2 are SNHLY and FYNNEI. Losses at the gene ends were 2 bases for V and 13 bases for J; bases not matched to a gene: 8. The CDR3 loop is CASSERRDRVTTF. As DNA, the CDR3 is TGTGCCAGCAGTGAACGCAGGGACAGGGTTACCACCTTC.

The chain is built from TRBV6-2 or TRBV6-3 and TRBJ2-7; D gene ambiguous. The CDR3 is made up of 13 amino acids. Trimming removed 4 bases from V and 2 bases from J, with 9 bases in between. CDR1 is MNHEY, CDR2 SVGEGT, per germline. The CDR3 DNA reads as TGTGCCAGCAGTTCCACCCTAGCCTACGAGCAGTACGTC. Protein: CASSSTLAYEQYV.

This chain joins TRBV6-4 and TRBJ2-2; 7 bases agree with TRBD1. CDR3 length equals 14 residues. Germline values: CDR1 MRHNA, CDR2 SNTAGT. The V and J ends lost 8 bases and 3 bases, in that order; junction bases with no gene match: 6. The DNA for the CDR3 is TGTGCCAGCGGGGACAGAGTGGACACCGGGGAGCTGTTTTTT. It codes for CASGDRVDTGELFF.

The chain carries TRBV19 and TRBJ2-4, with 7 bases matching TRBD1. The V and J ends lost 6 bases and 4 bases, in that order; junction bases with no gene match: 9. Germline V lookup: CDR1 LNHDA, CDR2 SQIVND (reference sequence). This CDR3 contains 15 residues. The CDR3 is CASRTTGTVKNIQYF. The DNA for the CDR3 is TGTGCCAGTAGAACTACCGGGACAGTTAAAAACATTCAGTACTTC.

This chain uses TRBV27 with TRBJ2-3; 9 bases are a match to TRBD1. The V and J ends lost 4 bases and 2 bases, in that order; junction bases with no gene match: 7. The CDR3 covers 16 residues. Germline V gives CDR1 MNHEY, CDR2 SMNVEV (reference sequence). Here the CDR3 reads CASSSPGTGNTDTQYF. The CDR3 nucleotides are TGTGCCAGCAGTTCCCCCGGGACAGGGAACACAGATACGCAGTATTTT.

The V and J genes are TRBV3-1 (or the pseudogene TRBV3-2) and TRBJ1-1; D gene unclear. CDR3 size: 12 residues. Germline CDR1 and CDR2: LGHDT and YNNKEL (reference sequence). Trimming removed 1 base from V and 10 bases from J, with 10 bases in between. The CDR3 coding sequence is TGTGCCAGCAGCCAAGGCACCTTGGCAGCTTTCTTT. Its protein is CASSQGTLAAFF.

The CDR3 DNA reads as TGTGCCAGTAGTATAGATTGGGACTCACACACCGGGGAGCTGTTTTTT. Amino acid sequence: CASSIDWDSHTGELFF. This rearrangement joins TRBV19 to TRBJ2-2; possibly TRBD2 for D (6 bases). The CDR3 is 16 amino acids. Germline V gives CDR1 LNHDA, CDR2 SQIVND (reference sequence). Between the trimmed V and J ends, which lost 0 bases and 3 bases, there was a span of 11 bases.

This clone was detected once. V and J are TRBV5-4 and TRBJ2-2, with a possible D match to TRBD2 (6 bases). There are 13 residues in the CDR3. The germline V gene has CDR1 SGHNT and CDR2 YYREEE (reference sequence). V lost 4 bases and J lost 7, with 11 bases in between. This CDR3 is CASSPTSIGELFF. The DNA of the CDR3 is TGTGCCAGCAGCCCTACTAGCATCGGGGAGCTGTTTTTT.

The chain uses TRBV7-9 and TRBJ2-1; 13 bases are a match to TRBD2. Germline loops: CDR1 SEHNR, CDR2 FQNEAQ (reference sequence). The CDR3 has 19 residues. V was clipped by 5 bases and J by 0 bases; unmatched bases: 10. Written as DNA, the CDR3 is TGTGCCAGCAGCCAGGCCGGGACTAGCGGGGCCAGCTCCTACAATGAGCAGTTCTTC. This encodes CASSQAGTSGASSYNEQFF.

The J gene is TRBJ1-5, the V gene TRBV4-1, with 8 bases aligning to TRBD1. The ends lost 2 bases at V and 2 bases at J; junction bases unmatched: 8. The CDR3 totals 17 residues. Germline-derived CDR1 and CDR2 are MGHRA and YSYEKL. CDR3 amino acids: CASSQMAGGRGNQPQHF. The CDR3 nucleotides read TGCGCCAGCAGCCAAATGGCAGGGGGCAGGGGCAATCAGCCCCAGCATTTT.

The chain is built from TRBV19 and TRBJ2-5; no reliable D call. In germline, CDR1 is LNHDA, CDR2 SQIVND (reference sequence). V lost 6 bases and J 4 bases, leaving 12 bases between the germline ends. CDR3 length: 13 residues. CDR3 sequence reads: CASSLPGRETQYF. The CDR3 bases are TGTGCCAGTAGCCTCCCAGGCCGAGAGACCCAGTACTTC.

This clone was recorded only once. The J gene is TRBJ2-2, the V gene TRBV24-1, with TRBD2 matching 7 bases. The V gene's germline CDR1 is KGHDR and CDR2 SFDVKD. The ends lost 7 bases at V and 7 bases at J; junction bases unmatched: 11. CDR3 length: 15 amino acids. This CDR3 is CATRRAGEVDGELFF. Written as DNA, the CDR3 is TGTGCCACCAGGCGCGCGGGGGAGGTCGACGGGGAGCTGTTTTTT.

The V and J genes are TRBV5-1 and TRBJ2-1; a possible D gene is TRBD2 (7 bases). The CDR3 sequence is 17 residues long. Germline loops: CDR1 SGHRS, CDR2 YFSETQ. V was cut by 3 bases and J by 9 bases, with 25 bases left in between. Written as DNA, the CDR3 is TGCGCCAGCAGCTCCACCGGACTAGTGAGGGGGGTTGGTGAGCAGTTCTTC. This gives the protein CASSSTGLVRGVGEQFF.